The clone carrying this T cell receptor beta chain was observed a handful of times. Assay used: immunoSEQ multiplex PCR; TCRdb lists only in-frame clones, some missing. The sample lists 4,000 to 6,000 clones, 27% seen once, with roughly 7% in the top ten. Plated together were roughly 200,000 CFSE-labeled responder cells and roughly 200,000 irradiated, violet-dye-labeled stimulator cells. Proliferating CFSE-low CD3+CD4+ and CD3+CD8+ responders were sorted post-reaction. This CDR3 contains 14 residues. Germline values: CDR1 MNHNY, CDR2 SVGAGI (reference sequence). Trimming removed 2 bases from V and 6 bases from J; junction bases left unmatched: 7. The data belong to a study of graft-versus-host responses after intestinal transplantation. Whole-study context: Multivisceral, liver-intestinal, or isolated intestinal transplants were given to recipients. Anti-thymocyte globulin induction, then tacrolimus and steroids for about three years, went to all recipients.

Sequenced material: alloreactive CD8+ T cells from a mixed lymphocyte reaction culture, taken before intestinal transplant. Subset specified: CFSE-low proliferating T cells sorted from roughly 6-day pre-transplant mixed lymphocyte reaction (GvH or HvG direction). The source is a human patient who received an intestinal transplant. V gene TRBV6-6 combines with J gene TRBJ2-7, with 7 positions matching TRBD2. The CDR3 nucleotides read TGTGCCAGCAGTTACATGGCGGGAGCAGCCGAGCAGTACTTC. Translated, it gives CASSYMAGAAEQYF.